A single sample gave rise to the 25 T cell receptor beta chains below, sequenced in a study of response to subunit inactivated influenza vaccine. A single record per CDR3 protein comes from TCRdb applying MiXCR to the RT-PCR reads. The data show around 520,000 distinct CDR3 sequences, around 11% seen once. The specimen was PBMCs from blood, collected on the day of vaccination. Receptors were obtained from a man aged 45 to 65 who received an inactivated influenza vaccine.

This clonotype was counted between two and nine times. The chain joins TRBV10-3 to TRBJ1-3, with D perhaps matching TRBD1 (5 bases). V shed 3 bases and J shed 1 base, with 10 bases lying between them. Germline CDR1 is ENHRY and CDR2 is SYGVKD. The CDR3 length is 15 residues. In DNA form, the CDR3 reads TGTGCCATCAGTGAACGGACAATGTCTGGAAACACCATATATTTT. Protein product: CAISERTMSGNTIYF.

There are a few counts of this clonotype. The genes are TRBV20-1 and TRBJ2-3, with D possibly TRBD2 on 5 matching bases. The CDR3 is made up of 13 amino acids. Germline V gene sequence: CDR1 DFQATT, CDR2 SNEGSKA (reference sequence). V shed 5 bases and J shed 1 base, with 10 bases lying between them. The CDR3 sequence: CSALRGGTDTQYF. The DNA of the CDR3 is TGCAGTGCTCTCCGGGGAGGCACAGATACGCAGTATTTT.

This clonotype appeared a few times. This chain connects TRBV6-5 to TRBJ1-4; D gene uncertain. Germline assignment: CDR1 MNHEY and CDR2 SVGAGI. Trimming pared 1 base from V and 0 bases from J, leaving 9 bases between. The CDR3 has 16 residues. The CDR3, as DNA: TGTGCCAGCAGTTACTGGGTCGGCTCAACTAATGAAAAACTGTTTTTT. Its translation: CASSYWVGSTNEKLFF.

This chain links TRBV10-3 with TRBJ1-5; TRBD1 might be the D (5 bases). V lost 0 bases and J lost 7, with 13 bases in between. There are 15 residues in the CDR3. Germline V gene data show CDR1 as ENHRY and CDR2 as SYGVKD. The CDR3 reads CAISESTGGNQPQHF. The CDR3 region has the DNA TGTGCCATCAGTGAGTCGACGGGGGGAAACCAGCCCCAGCATTTT.

The gene calls are TRBV9 and TRBJ2-1; maybe TRBD2 (7 bases). Trimming took off 6 bases at V and 0 bases at J, with 10 bases between the two ends. CDR3 size: 14 residues. The germline V gene encodes CDR1 SGDLS and CDR2 YYNGEE. Here the CDR3 reads CASKAGASYNEQFF. In DNA form, the CDR3 reads TGTGCCAGCAAGGCGGGGGCCTCCTACAATGAGCAGTTCTTC.

The chain has TRBV29-1 and TRBJ2-7; D unclear. Germline CDR1 SQVTM, CDR2 ANQGSEA. V was pared by 3 bases and J by 1 base, with 10 bases between. This CDR3 is 13 amino acids long. The CDR3 coding sequence is TGCAGCGTTGAGACACGGAAATCCTACGAGCAGTACTTC. Protein product: CSVETRKSYEQYF.

This clonotype was seen many times. The rearrangement links TRBV20-1 to TRBJ1-6; D gene uncertain. V lost 2 bases to trimming and J lost 10 bases, with 18 bases between them. Per the germline V gene, CDR1 is DFQATT and CDR2 is SNEGSKA (reference sequence). The CDR3 totals 15 residues. CDR3 in amino acids: CSARLRSLGGSPLHF. The DNA of the CDR3 is TGCAGTGCTAGACTACGATCTCTTGGAGGGTCACCCCTCCACTTT.

The CDR3 region is CASSNRDRQFF. The CDR3 DNA reads TGTGCCAGCAGTAACCGGGACAGACAGTTCTTC. The gene calls are TRBV28 and TRBJ2-1, with TRBD1 matching 7 bases. The CDR3 runs to 11 residues. The trim removed 5 bases at V and 13 bases at J, leaving 5 bases unmatched. The germline CDR1 and CDR2 sequences are MDHEN and SYDVKM.

The genes are TRBV28 and TRBJ1-6; the match to TRBD1 covers 11 bases. J gave up 9 bases and V 4 bases, and 5 bases lay outside the gene matches. The germline V gene encodes CDR1 MDHEN and CDR2 SYDVKM. The CDR3 loop spans 15 amino acids. CDR3 sequence reads: CASSYGDRGSSPLHF. CDR3 coding DNA: TGTGCCAGCAGTTATGGGGACAGGGGGAGTTCACCCCTCCACTTT.

The chain joins TRBV9 to TRBJ2-5; D may be TRBD1 (5 bases). The length of the CDR3 is 14 residues. V gave up 0 bases and J gave up 5 bases, with 11 bases separating them. CDR1 and CDR2 (germline): SGDLS, YYNGEE. CDR3 DNA: TGTGCCAGCAGCGTAGAAGGGGCTGGGGAGACCCAGTACTTC. This gives the protein CASSVEGAGETQYF.

This clonotype appeared a few times. The J gene is TRBJ2-2, the V gene TRBV5-4; perhaps TRBD1 as D (6 bases). V was pared by 3 bases and J by 5 bases, with 17 bases between. CDR1 is SGHNT and CDR2 is YYREEE in the germline V gene (reference sequence). This CDR3 region has 16 residues. CDR3 residues: CASSYGTSIVTGELFF. The DNA of the CDR3 is TGTGCCAGCAGCTACGGGACAAGCATTGTGACCGGGGAGCTGTTTTTT.

The V gene is TRBV7-9, the J gene TRBJ2-3; perhaps D is TRBD1 or TRBD2 (5 bases each). V shed 5 bases and J shed 0 bases, with 12 bases lying between them. Germline CDR1 SEHNR, CDR2 FQNEAQ (reference sequence). The CDR3 totals 15 residues. As DNA, the CDR3 is TGTGCCAGCAGCCGGTCTCGGGGCAGCACAGATACGCAGTATTTT. It encodes CASSRSRGSTDTQYF.

CDR3 in DNA: TGCGCCAGCAGCCAAGATGGAGACAGCTCCTACAATGAGCAGTTCTTC. Its translation is CASSQDGDSSYNEQFF. V and J are TRBV4-1 and TRBJ2-1, with TRBD1 as a possible D gene (5 bases). Looked up from germline, CDR1 is MGHRA and CDR2 is YSYEKL. With 0 bases removed from V and 0 bases from J, the gap between germline ends came to 9 bases. The CDR3 has 16 residues.

V usage is TRBV6-5 and J usage is TRBJ1-6; perhaps TRBD1 as D (5 bases). Trimming cost V 0 bases and J 7 bases, with 16 bases left between them. The CDR3 has 17 amino acids. In germline, CDR1 is MNHEY, CDR2 SVGAGI. CDR3 loop: CASSYSNLWGLNSPLHF. The DNA of the CDR3 is TGTGCCAGCAGTTACTCGAATTTGTGGGGGTTGAATTCACCCCTCCACTTT.

This clonotype was detected ten times or more. The V call is TRBV2, the J call TRBJ1-6; no firm D call. V was cut by 2 bases and J by 9 bases, with 2 bases left in between. CDR1 SNHLY and CDR2 FYNNEI come from the germline V gene. The length of the CDR3 is 11 residues. Here the CDR3 reads CASSEFSPLHF. The CDR3 bases are TGTGCCAGCAGTGAATTTTCACCCCTCCACTTT.

A few counts support this clonotype. CDR3 in amino acids: CASSLDLAGPYEQYF. For the CDR3, the DNA is TGTGCCAGCAGTTTAGATCTGGCAGGGCCCTACGAGCAGTACTTC. The J gene is TRBJ2-7, the V gene TRBV12-3 or TRBV12-4, with a weak D call TRBD1 (5 bases). The V end lost 1 base, the J end lost 2 bases, and 12 bases lay between the germline ends. This CDR3 is 15 amino acids long.

This clonotype was seen more than once but under ten times. The rearrangement uses TRBV4-2 and TRBJ2-7; TRBD2 matches at 9 bases. V shed 3 bases and J 1 base; nucleotides not matched to a gene: 16. Germline CDR1 reads LGHNA; CDR2 reads YNFKEQ. The CDR3 has 19 amino acids. CDR3 in DNA: TGTGCCAGCAGCCACAACTTCCTGACTAGCGGTTTTCTGTCCTACGAGCAGTACTTC. Encoded protein: CASSHNFLTSGFLSYEQYF.

This clonotype has just a few counts. The chain links TRBV18 to TRBJ1-6, with 7 bases fitting TRBD1. This CDR3 contains 17 residues. J was trimmed by 4 bases and V by 5 bases; bases with no gene match: 11. The germline V gene encodes CDR1 KGHSH and CDR2 LQKENI. The CDR3 DNA reads TGTGCCAGCTCAAAAGACAGGGTGTCCTCTTATAATTCACCCCTCCACTTT. Its translation is CASSKDRVSSYNSPLHF. The full variable domain, rest sourced from reference TRBV18 and TRBJ1-6, is NAGVMQNPRHLVRRRGQEARLRCSPMKGHSHVYWYRQLPEEGLKFMVYLQKENIIDESGMPKERFSAEFPKEGPSILRIQQVVRGDSAAYFCASSKDRVSSYNSPLHFGNGTRLTVT.

The V call is TRBV6-1, the J call TRBJ2-1; the D is unclear. The CDR3 length is 14 residues. Per germline, CDR1 MNHNS and CDR2 SASEGT. The V and J ends lost 2 bases and 6 bases respectively, with 11 bases between them. CDR3 amino acids: CASSESVGSNEQFF. In nucleotides, the CDR3 is TGTGCCAGCAGTGAATCAGTGGGCTCCAATGAGCAGTTCTTC.

The chain uses TRBV12-3 or TRBV12-4 and TRBJ1-5; D might be TRBD1 (6 bases). The CDR3 consists of 16 residues. V lost 3 bases, J lost 2 bases, and 14 bases lay in between. CDR3 sequence: CASSFRGAMGNQPQHF. CDR3 sequence (DNA): TGTGCCAGCAGTTTCCGGGGGGCTATGGGCAATCAGCCCCAGCATTTT.

This clonotype has just a few counts. V and J are TRBV28 and TRBJ2-7, with 10 bases matching TRBD1. Germline assignment: CDR1 MDHEN and CDR2 SYDVKM. The CDR3 sequence is 16 residues long. Losses at the gene ends were 5 bases for V and 1 base for J; bases not matched to a gene: 8. Here the CDR3 DNA reads TGTGCCAGCAGTACCCCCGACAGGGGGCTATCCTACGAGCAGTACTTC. It encodes CASSTPDRGLSYEQYF.

This clonotype was picked up many times. The chain carries TRBV5-1 and TRBJ1-4; D call uncertain. CDR1 is SGHRS and CDR2 is YFSETQ in the germline V gene. V lost 0 bases, J lost 0 bases, and 9 bases lay in between. This CDR3 is built from 16 residues. CDR3 residues: CASSLVGFATNEKLFF. CDR3 DNA sequence: TGCGCCAGCAGCTTGGTTGGATTTGCAACTAATGAAAAACTGTTTTTT.

This clonotype was seen many times. The chain carries TRBV5-1 and TRBJ2-1; 14 bases agree with TRBD2. The junction had 4 bases not matched to a gene; V was cut back by 4 bases and J by 4 bases. The germline CDR1 and CDR2 sequences are SGHRS and YFSETQ. This CDR3 has 16 residues. The CDR3 here is CASSPRTSGGYNEQFF. The CDR3 region has the DNA TGCGCCAGCAGCCCGCGGACTAGCGGGGGGTACAATGAGCAGTTCTTC.

The genes are TRBV10-3 and TRBJ2-7; no clear D. Germline lookup yields CDR1 ENHRY and CDR2 SYGVKD. Between the trimmed V and J ends, which lost 4 bases and 2 bases, there was a span of 6 bases. This CDR3 region has 12 residues. CDR3 bases: TGTGCCATCAGTGCAGGTACCTACGAGCAGTACTTC. It encodes CAISAGTYEQYF.

The gene calls are TRBV5-1 and TRBJ2-5; the match to TRBD2 covers 9 bases. The CDR3 spans 15 residues. V shed 1 base and J 2 bases; nucleotides not matched to a gene: 3. From germline, CDR1 is SGHRS and CDR2 YFSETQ. The CDR3 sequence: CASSLSSGAQETQYF. The DNA of the CDR3 is TGCGCCAGCAGCTTGTCTAGCGGGGCGCAAGAGACCCAGTACTTC. Based on the CDR3 plus reference TRBV5-1 and TRBJ2-5, the full variable domain is KAGVTQTPRYLIKTRGQQVTLSCSPISGHRSVSWYQQTPGQGLQFLFEYFSETQRNKGNFPGRFSGRQFSNSRSEMNVSTLELGDSALYLCASSLSSGAQETQYFGPGTRLLVL.